A selection of T cell receptor beta chains follows, all from one sample in a study of T cell changes during pregnancy in multiple sclerosis. Produced via immunoSEQ multiplex PCR; TCRdb's table is partial and in-frame only. The sample carries 55,000 to 85,000 clones, around 90% recorded once. The input for sequencing was peripheral blood, taken after pregnancy. These receptors came from a female donor with multiple sclerosis, enrolled in a pregnancy study. Each CDR3 is given with its conserved first and last residue. Each record gives: J gene, V gene, D gene, clone size, CDR3 protein, CDR3 DNA. A D gene is named only where the DNA matches it firmly. Clone size is shown for a subset of rows, as once, few, many or a class of expanded clone.

TRBJ2-7	TRBV28	.	once	CASSLSVRGPYEQYF	TGTGCCAGCAGTTTATCAGTCAGGGGACCGTACGAGCAGTACTTC
TRBJ1-4	TRBV27	.	.	CASSFLSGDEKLFF	TGTGCCAGCAGTTTTCTGTCAGGGGATGAAAAACTGTTTTTT
TRBJ1-1	TRBV28	.	.	CASSLPMGGNEAFF	TGTGCCAGCAGTTTACCCATGGGGGGAAATGAAGCTTTCTTT
TRBJ1-2	TRBV29-1	TRBD1	.	CSEGTGDYGYTF	TGCAGCGAAGGGACAGGGGACTATGGCTACACCTTC
TRBJ2-5	TRBV18	TRBD2	.	CASSKGLAGIQTQYF	TGTGCCAGCTCCAAGGGACTAGCGGGGATCCAGACCCAGTACTTC
TRBJ2-7	TRBV27	.	.	CASSLSSGSYEQYF	TGTGCCAGCAGTTTATCGTCGGGTTCCTACGAGCAGTACTTC
TRBJ2-1	TRBV6-5	.	.	CASSSPTGFNEQFF	TGTGCCAGCAGTTCCCCCACAGGGTTCAATGAGCAGTTCTTC
TRBJ2-1	TRBV4-1	TRBD2	.	CASSQGTGTRLYNEQFF	TGCGCCAGCAGCCAAGGGACCGGGACTAGGCTTTACAATGAGCAGTTCTTC
TRBJ2-1	TRBV12-5	.	.	CASGLPAGYEQFF	TGTGCTAGTGGTTTACCCGCGGGGTATGAGCAGTTCTTC
TRBJ2-3	TRBV30	TRBD2	.	CALSSGGTDTQYF	TGTGCCTTATCTAGCGGGGGCACAGATACGCAGTATTTT
TRBJ2-3	TRBV2	TRBD2	.	CASRLAPSTDTQYF	TGTGCGTCCCGACTAGCGCCCAGCACAGATACGCAGTATTTT
TRBJ2-7	TRBV6-6	TRBD1	.	CAIEEGQGARYEQYF	TGTGCCATCGAAGAGGGACAGGGGGCGCGGTACGAGCAGTACTTC
TRBJ1-2	TRBV7-2	TRBD1	.	CASSLAEGALGYTF	TGTGCCAGCAGCTTAGCGGAGGGGGCGTTGGGCTACACCTTC
TRBJ2-3	TRBV5-1	TRBD2	.	CASSLVTSGSSTDTQYF	TGCGCCAGCAGCTTGGTCACTAGCGGAAGTAGCACAGATACGCAGTATTTT
TRBJ2-1	TRBV9	.	.	CASSVAGWNEQFF	TGTGCCAGCAGCGTTGCGGGGTGGAATGAGCAGTTCTTC
TRBJ2-6	TRBV11-3	.	.	CASSATTGNGANVLTF	TGTGCCAGCAGCGCAACAACAGGGAATGGGGCCAACGTCCTGACTTTC
TRBJ2-5	TRBV13	TRBD2	.	CASSLAGGPEETQYF	TGTGCCAGCAGCCTAGCGGGAGGGCCAGAAGAGACCCAGTACTTC
TRBJ1-1	TRBV9	TRBD1	.	CASSPTGDWGNTEAFF	TGTGCCAGCAGCCCTACAGGGGATTGGGGGAACACTGAAGCTTTCTTT
TRBJ2-1	TRBV7-9	TRBD1	.	CASSLRGREQFF	TGTGCCAGCAGCCTAAGGGGGCGGGAGCAGTTCTTC
TRBJ2-5	TRBV28	TRBD2	.	CASSLPLAEEGETQYF	TGTGCCAGCAGTTTACCTCTAGCGGAGGAGGGAGAGACCCAGTACTTC
TRBJ1-1	TRBV10-1	.	once	CASSVGATEAFF	TGCGCCAGCAGTGTGGGGGCGACTGAAGCTTTCTTT
TRBJ2-7	TRBV5-1	.	once	CASSFLQGVLYEQYF	TGCGCCAGCAGCTTTTTGCAGGGCGTTCTCTACGAGCAGTACTTC
TRBJ2-7	TRBV28	TRBD2	.	CASKASGSRYEQYF	TGTGCCAGCAAAGCTAGCGGGAGTAGGTACGAGCAGTACTTC
TRBJ1-2	TRBV6-5	.	once	CASSYDTLNYGYTF	TGTGCCAGCAGTTACGACACCCTTAACTATGGCTACACCTTC
TRBJ1-1	TRBV6-1	.	.	CASSAVTGMNTEAFF	TGTGCCAGCAGTGCCGTGACAGGAATGAACACTGAAGCTTTCTTT